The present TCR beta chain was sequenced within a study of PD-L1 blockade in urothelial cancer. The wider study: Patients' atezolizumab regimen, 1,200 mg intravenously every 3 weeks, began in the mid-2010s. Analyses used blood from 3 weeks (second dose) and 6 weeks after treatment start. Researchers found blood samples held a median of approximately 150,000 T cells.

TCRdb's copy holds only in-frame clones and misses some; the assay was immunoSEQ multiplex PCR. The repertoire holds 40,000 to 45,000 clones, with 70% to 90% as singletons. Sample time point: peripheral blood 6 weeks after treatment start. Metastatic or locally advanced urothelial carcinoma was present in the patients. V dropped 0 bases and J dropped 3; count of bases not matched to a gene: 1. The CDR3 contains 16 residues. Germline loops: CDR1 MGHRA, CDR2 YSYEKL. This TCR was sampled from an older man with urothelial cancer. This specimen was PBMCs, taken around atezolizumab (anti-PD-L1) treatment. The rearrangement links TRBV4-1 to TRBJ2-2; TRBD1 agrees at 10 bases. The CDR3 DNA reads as TGCGCCAGCAGCCAAGAGACAGGGGGCTACACCGGGGAGCTGTTTTTT. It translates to CASSQETGGYTGELFF.